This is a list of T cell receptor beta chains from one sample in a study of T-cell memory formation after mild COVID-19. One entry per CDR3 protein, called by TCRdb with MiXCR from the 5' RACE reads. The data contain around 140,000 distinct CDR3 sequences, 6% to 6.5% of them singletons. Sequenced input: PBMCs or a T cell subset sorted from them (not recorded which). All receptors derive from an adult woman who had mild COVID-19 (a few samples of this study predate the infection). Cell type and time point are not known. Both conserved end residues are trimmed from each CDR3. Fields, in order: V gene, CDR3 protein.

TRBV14	ASSYGQGYGYT
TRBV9	ASGKMVGSHEQY
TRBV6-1	AGAGDHGRDTQY
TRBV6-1	ASSEVLVGTGYT
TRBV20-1	SAAGSTNTEAF
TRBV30	AWSFSPKTEAF
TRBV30	AWSAGTSGSTDTQY
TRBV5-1	ASSLAQGWTDTQY
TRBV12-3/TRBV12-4	ASTYAGTGNQPQH
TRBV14	ASSQAGLSLAKNIQY